These 4 T cell receptor beta chains came from one sample sequenced in a study of blood T cell repertoires in COVID-19. Assay used: immunoSEQ multiplex PCR; TCRdb lists only in-frame clones, some missing. The data show 110,000 to 150,000 clones, around 80% seen once. The sequencing input was PBMCs or T cells enriched from blood (not recorded which). The receptors come from a woman aged 45 to 65 who had recovered from COVID-19.

The V gene is TRBV20-1, the J gene TRBJ2-5; 12 bases fit TRBD2. From germline, CDR1 is DFQATT and CDR2 SNEGSKA (reference sequence). With V trimmed by 3 bases and J by 5 bases, 7 bases remained unmatched. The CDR3 runs 15 residues. CDR3 loop: CSASLAGGPLETQYF. The CDR3 coding sequence is TGCAGTGCTAGTCTAGCGGGGGGGCCTTTGGAGACCCAGTACTTC.

The chain carries TRBV2 and TRBJ1-3; D gene ambiguous. CDR3 length: 11 residues. Germline CDR1 and CDR2: SNHLY and FYNNEI. The CDR3 DNA sequence: TGTGTTACGAGCTCTGGAAACACCATATATTTT. Translated, it gives CVTSSGNTIYF. The full variable domain, completed using reference TRBV2 and TRBJ1-3, is EPEVTQTPSHQVTQMGQEVILRCVPISNHLYFYWYRQILGQKVEFLVSFYNNEISEKSEIFDDQFSVERPDGSNFTLKIRSTKLEDSAMYFCVTSSGNTIYFGEGSWLTVV.

This clone was picked up one time. The genes are TRBV6-5 and TRBJ1-2; 8 bases fit TRBD1. This CDR3 has 15 residues. The trim removed 2 bases at V and 2 bases at J, leaving 4 bases unmatched. Per the germline V gene, CDR1 is MNHEY and CDR2 is SVGAGI. This CDR3 is CASSYRRQGNYGYTF. The CDR3 DNA reads TGTGCCAGCAGTTACAGAAGACAGGGGAACTATGGCTACACCTTC.

V and J are TRBV7-9 and TRBJ2-5; the D gene is possibly TRBD1 (5 bases). Trimming pared 5 bases from V and 4 bases from J, leaving 17 bases between. The germline CDR1 and CDR2 sequences are SEHNR and FQNEAQ (reference sequence). CDR3 length: 15 residues. DNA for the CDR3: TGTGCCAGCAGCCGTCAAGGGGTGGGGTCAGAGACCCAGTACTTC. It codes for CASSRQGVGSETQYF. The full variable domain, completed using reference TRBV7-9 and TRBJ2-5, is DTGVSQNPRHKITKRGQNVTFRCDPISEHNRLYWYRQTLGQGPEFLTYFQNEAQLEKSRLLSDRFSAERPKGSFSTLEIQRTEQGDSAMYLCASSRQGVGSETQYFGPGTRLLVL.